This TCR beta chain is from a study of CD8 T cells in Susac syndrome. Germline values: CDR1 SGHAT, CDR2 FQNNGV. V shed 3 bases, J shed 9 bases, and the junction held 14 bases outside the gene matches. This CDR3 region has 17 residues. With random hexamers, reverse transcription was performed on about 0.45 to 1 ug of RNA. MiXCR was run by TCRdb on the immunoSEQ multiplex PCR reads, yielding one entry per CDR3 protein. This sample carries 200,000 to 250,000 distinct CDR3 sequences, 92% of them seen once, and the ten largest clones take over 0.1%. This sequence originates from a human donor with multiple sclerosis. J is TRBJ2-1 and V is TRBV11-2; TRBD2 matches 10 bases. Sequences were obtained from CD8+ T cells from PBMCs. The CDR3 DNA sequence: TGTGCCAGCAGCTTCCCGGAGGGGAGCGGGGGGGCCGGTGAGCAGTTCTTC. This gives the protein CASSFPEGSGGAGEQFF.